The subject of this entry is one T cell receptor (beta chain). The data derive from a study of T-cell reconstitution after alpha-beta-depleted transplantation in children. Germline trimming cut 0 bases from V and 2 bases from J; bases unmatched to any gene: 4. CDR3 length: 16 residues. Germline CDR1 reads SGHNT; CDR2 reads YYREEE (reference sequence). Preparing the TCRbeta library involved the use of unique molecular identifiers. TCRdb itself ran the PCR reads through MiXCR, one entry per CDR3 protein. The sample lists about 500,000 distinct CDR3 sequences; about 30% were seen once. The V and J genes are TRBV5-4 and TRBJ2-3; TRBD2 agrees at 9 bases. The material sequenced was PBMCs from the stem cell graft donor, taken from the stem cell graft. The receptor was derived from a human donor who donated a stem cell graft to a child with aplastic anemia. CDR3 amino acids: CASSLVSGRVTDTQYF. The CDR3 DNA follows: TGTGCCAGCAGCTTGGTTAGCGGGAGAGTCACAGATACGCAGTATTTT. Full variable domain (missing parts from reference TRBV5-4 and TRBJ2-3): ETGVTQSPTHLIKTRGQQVTLRCSSQSGHNTVSWYQQALGQGPQFIFQYYREEENGRGNFPPRFSGLQFPNYSSELNVNALELDDSALYLCASSLVSGRVTDTQYFGPGTRLTVL.